This T cell receptor (beta chain) is from a study of blood T cell repertoires in COVID-19. Study at large: Italy, Spain and the United States were the sources of the convalescent and acute COVID-19 samples. Sources were T cells, B-cell-depleted T cells, or PBMCs; the material itself was cDNA or gDNA.

Original processing notes: Reference gene primer amplification yielded estimated nucleated cell counts. The protocol was immunoSEQ multiplex PCR, while the TCRdb copy is restricted to in-frame clones and leaves out a portion. V, J and clone size were drawn from that table, and D and trimming were deduced from the DNA. This sample carries 140,000 to 150,000 clones, roughly 80% of them seen once, and the ten largest clones take over 15%. The CDR3 is 16 residues long. Unmatched junction bases numbered 6, after V lost 4 bases and J lost 0 bases. Looked up from germline, CDR1 is KGHSH and CDR2 is LQKENI. This receptor was identified in a man aged 50 or older with acute or convalescent COVID-19. The chain links TRBV18 to TRBJ2-3; 8 bases line up with TRBD1. The sequencing input was peripheral blood. CDR3 sequence: CASSLTTGASTDTQYF. The CDR3 nucleotides are TGTGCCAGCTCACTAACGACAGGGGCAAGCACAGATACGCAGTATTTT.